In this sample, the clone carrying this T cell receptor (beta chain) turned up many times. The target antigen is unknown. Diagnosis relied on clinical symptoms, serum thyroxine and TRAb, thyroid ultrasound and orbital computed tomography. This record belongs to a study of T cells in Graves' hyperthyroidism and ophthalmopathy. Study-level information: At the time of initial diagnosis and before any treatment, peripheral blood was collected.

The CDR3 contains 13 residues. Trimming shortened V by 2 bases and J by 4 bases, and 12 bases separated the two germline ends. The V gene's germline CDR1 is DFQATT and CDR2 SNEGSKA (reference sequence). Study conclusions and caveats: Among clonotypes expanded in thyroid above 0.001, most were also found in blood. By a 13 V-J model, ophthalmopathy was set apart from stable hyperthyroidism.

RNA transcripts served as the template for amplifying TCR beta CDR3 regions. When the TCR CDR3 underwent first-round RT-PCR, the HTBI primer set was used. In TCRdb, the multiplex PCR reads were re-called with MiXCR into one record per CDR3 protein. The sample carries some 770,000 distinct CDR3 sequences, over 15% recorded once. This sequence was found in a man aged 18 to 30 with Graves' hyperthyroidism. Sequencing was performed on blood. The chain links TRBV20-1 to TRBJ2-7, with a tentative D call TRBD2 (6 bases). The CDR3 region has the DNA TGCAGTGCTAGACCCGGGGGAAATTACGAGCAGTACTTC. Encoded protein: CSARPGGNYEQYF.